These T cell receptor beta chains were read from a single sample in a study of blood T cell repertoires in COVID-19. Repertoires were generated with immunoSEQ multiplex PCR, while TCRdb's copy carries only in-frame clones and drops some. Here the sample spans roughly 70,000 clones, about 87% being singletons. The material sequenced was peripheral blood. The source is an elderly woman with active COVID-19. CDR3s include the opening cysteine and the closing phenylalanine or tryptophan. D genes are given only for firm matches.

TRBJ1-3	15	.	TRBV11-2	CASSLSSGSGNTIYF
TRBJ2-2	15	.	TRBV24-1	CATSDFGGAGGELFF
TRBJ2-3	15	TRBD2	TRBV11-2	CASSSGTSGIDTQYF
TRBJ1-1	14	.	TRBV5-1	CASSLSWGETEAFF
TRBJ1-2	16	.	TRBV6-4	CASSDSISRAVGGYTF
TRBJ1-4	15	TRBD1	TRBV7-2	CASSFDRGENEKLFF
TRBJ2-1	18	.	TRBV5-1	CASSLAGSEPSSYNEQFF
TRBJ2-2	13	TRBD2	TRBV24-1	CATSLGGTGELFF
TRBJ1-1	13	.	TRBV5-1	CASIGLMNTEAFF
TRBJ2-2	16	TRBD2	TRBV9	CASSVSGRANTGELFF
TRBJ1-3	14	.	TRBV5-1	CASSLAGAGNTIYF
TRBJ1-5	15	TRBD1	TRBV3-1/TRBV3-2	CASSPLGQAVQPQHF